A selection of T cell receptor beta chains follows, all from one sample in a study of cytomegalovirus exposure and HLA in healthy donors. Assay: immunoSEQ multiplex PCR; the TCRdb copy retains only in-frame clones and omits some. The repertoire holds more than 85,000 clones, about 83% seen once, with about 6.3% in the top ten. The sample comprised PBMCs. The receptor source for this set is a man aged 18 to 29 in good health and CMV-seronegative. The CDR3 runs from the conserved cysteine through the conserved F or W. D genes are given only for firm matches. Expanded clones get a size class; other rows say once, few or many, or leave the size out.

>TRBD1|.|TRBV7-3|TRBJ1-1
CASSSGQGKGEAFF
TGTGCCAGCAGCTCAGGACAGGGGAAGGGTGAAGCTTTCTTT
>TRBD2|few|TRBV6-6|TRBJ2-7
CASSFSSGSTLEQYF
TGTGCCAGCAGTTTTTCTAGCGGGAGTACGCTCGAGCAGTACTTC
>.|.|TRBV5-5|TRBJ1-2
CASSASQQTYGYTF
TGTGCCAGCAGCGCTTCACAGCAAACCTATGGCTACACCTTC
>TRBD2|.|TRBV28|TRBJ2-7
CASIYRSGRAHEQYF
TGTGCCAGCATTTATCGGAGCGGGAGGGCCCACGAGCAGTACTTC
>TRBD1|.|TRBV11-2|TRBJ2-7
CASSLGTGSSYEQYF
TGTGCCAGCAGCTTAGGGACAGGGAGCTCCTACGAGCAGTACTTC
>.|.|TRBV7-2|TRBJ2-1
CASSFFRESDEQFF
TGTGCCAGCAGCTTTTTCCGCGAGAGCGATGAGCAGTTCTTC
>.|.|TRBV7-9|TRBJ2-3
CSSSSALSTQYF
TGTTCCAGCAGCTCCGCCCTATCTACGCAGTATTTT
>.|once|TRBV5-6|TRBJ2-7
CASSLGSSRAKQYF
TGTGCCAGCAGCTTGGGGTCTTCTCGAGCCAAGCAGTACTTC
>TRBD2|.|TRBV27|TRBJ2-2
CASRGLAGVSGELFF
TGTGCCAGCAGAGGACTAGCGGGAGTCTCGGGGGAGCTGTTTTTT
>TRBD1|.|TRBV27|TRBJ1-5
CASSAQGERKPQHF
TGTGCCAGCAGTGCTCAGGGGGAACGGAAGCCCCAGCATTTT
>.|.|TRBV9|TRBJ2-7
CASSVGSGNEQYF
TGTGCCAGCAGCGTAGGATCGGGAAACGAGCAGTACTTC
>.|.|TRBV5-5|TRBJ2-7
CASSLSIYEQYF
TGTGCCAGCAGCTTGTCAATTTACGAGCAGTACTTC
>.|once|TRBV29-1|TRBJ2-7
CSGVIGRGKAYEQYF
TGCAGCGGAGTGATCGGGAGAGGAAAAGCCTACGAGCAGTACTTC
>.|.|TRBV20-1|TRBJ2-7
CSARGQYEQYF
TGCAGTGCTAGAGGGCAGTACGAGCAGTACTTC
>.|.|TRBV5-6|TRBJ2-1
CASSLLYEQFF
TGTGCCAGCAGCTTGCTTTATGAGCAGTTCTTC
>.|once|TRBV30|TRBJ1-5
CAWSRGGQPQHF
TGTGCCTGGAGCCGGGGTGGTCAGCCCCAGCATTTT
>TRBD2|.|TRBV7-2|TRBJ2-3
CASSFSGTRSTDTQYF
TGTGCCAGCAGCTTCTCCGGGACTAGGAGCACAGATACGCAGTATTTT
>TRBD2|.|TRBV30|TRBJ2-7
CAWTAPGLADSSYEQYF
TGTGCCTGGACAGCACCGGGACTAGCGGATTCCTCCTACGAGCAGTACTTC
>TRBD2|once|TRBV5-4|TRBJ2-3
CASSLVTSGITDTQYF
TGTGCCAGCAGCTTGGTGACTAGCGGGATCACAGATACGCAGTATTTT
>.|.|TRBV6-5|TRBJ2-5
CASSYYGNQETQYF
TGTGCCAGCAGTTACTACGGGAACCAAGAGACCCAGTACTTC
>TRBD1|.|TRBV2|TRBJ2-4
CATSPGQGITNIQYF
TGTGCCACCTCCCCGGGACAGGGTATTACAAACATTCAGTACTTC
>.|few|TRBV4-1|TRBJ2-7
CASSQSGTGGYEQYF
TGCGCCAGCAGCCAAAGCGGGACAGGAGGGTACGAGCAGTACTTC
>.|.|TRBV27|TRBJ1-5
CASSAYRAGQPQHF
TGTGCCAGCAGTGCTTACAGGGCCGGACAGCCCCAGCATTTT
>TRBD2|.|TRBV27|TRBJ2-7
CASTASGAGGSPLDEQYF
TGTGCCAGCACCGCTTCTGGGGCGGGAGGTTCCCCTTTGGACGAGCAGTACTTC
>TRBD1|.|TRBV18|TRBJ2-5
CASSPPGGQVQETQYF
TGTGCCAGCTCACCACCGGGGGGACAGGTCCAAGAGACCCAGTACTTC
>.|.|TRBV7-9|TRBJ2-7
CASRDSVGLSWQYF
TGTGCCAGCAGGGACAGCGTTGGGCTTTCGTGGCAGTACTTC
>.|few|TRBV27|TRBJ2-2
CASSLQGGRRHGELFF
TGTGCCAGCAGTTTACAAGGAGGGCGGCGTCACGGGGAGCTGTTTTTT
>TRBD2|.|TRBV28|TRBJ2-7
CASSPGGAGGFTYEQYF
TGTGCCAGCAGTCCCGGCGGGGCGGGAGGCTTTACCTACGAGCAGTACTTC
>.|.|TRBV18|TRBJ2-7
CASSPIRSTVIYEQYF
TGTGCCAGCTCACCCATAAGATCGACAGTTATCTACGAGCAGTACTTC
>.|.|TRBV28|TRBJ2-3
CASSSRGSGFTDTQYF
TGTGCCAGCAGTTCTCGGGGTAGCGGTTTCACAGATACGCAGTATTTT
>.|.|TRBV28|TRBJ2-7
CASTSSGTPYEQYF
TGTGCCAGCACCTCTTCCGGGACACCCTACGAGCAGTACTTC
>.|.|TRBV18|TRBJ2-5
CASSPPGAGGTQETQYF
TGTGCCAGCTCACCCCCAGGCGCCGGAGGTACTCAAGAGACCCAGTACTTC
>.|.|TRBV7-2|TRBJ2-3
CASSLRGSTFGTDTQYF
TGTGCCAGCAGCTTACGGGGGAGTACGTTTGGGACAGATACGCAGTATTTT
>TRBD1|.|TRBV19|TRBJ2-7
CASSSPRTGNLIEQYF
TGTGCCAGTAGTTCTCCCCGGACAGGGAACCTTATTGAGCAGTACTTC
>.|.|TRBV11-2|TRBJ2-7
CASSLDGWRYEQYF
TGTGCCAGCAGCTTAGATGGATGGAGATACGAGCAGTACTTC
>.|.|TRBV11-2|TRBJ1-1
CASSLGGTGREAFF
TGTGCCAGCAGCTTAGGGGGGACGGGGAGGGAAGCTTTCTTT
>TRBD1|.|TRBV7-7|TRBJ2-5
CASSPQGAQETQYF
TGTGCTAGCAGCCCACAGGGGGCTCAAGAGACCCAGTACTTC
>.|.|TRBV10-3|TRBJ1-1
CAISDLTGNTEAFF
TGTGCCATCAGTGACCTGACGGGAAACACTGAAGCTTTCTTT
>TRBD1|.|TRBV5-4|TRBJ1-1
CASTLTGLNTEAFF
TGTGCCAGCACCTTGACAGGGCTTAACACTGAAGCTTTCTTT
>TRBD1|.|TRBV30|TRBJ1-2
CAWRPPGGSGYTF
TGTGCCTGGAGACCGCCAGGGGGCTCTGGCTACACCTTC
>.|few|TRBV6-6|TRBJ1-2
CASSYGRNYGYTF
TGTGCCAGCAGTTACGGCAGAAACTATGGCTACACCTTC
>TRBD2|.|TRBV10-3|TRBJ2-3
CAISRLAGGTTDTQYF
TGTGCCATCAGTAGACTAGCGGGAGGAACCACAGATACGCAGTATTTT
>TRBD1|.|TRBV9|TRBJ2-3
CASSPGTGDTQYF
TGTGCCAGCAGCCCAGGGACAGGAGATACGCAGTATTTT
>.|.|TRBV27|TRBJ2-3
CASSTLFLGGSGNTDTQYF
TGTGCCAGCAGTACCCTATTTCTGGGGGGATCGGGTAACACAGATACGCAGTATTTT
>.|.|TRBV10-3|TRBJ1-5
CAISDSGFGGGNQPQHF
TGTGCCATCAGTGACTCGGGGTTCGGCGGTGGCAATCAGCCCCAGCATTTT
>.|.|TRBV18|TRBJ2-3
CASSPTGDTQYF
TGTGCCAGCTCACCGACCGGGGATACGCAGTATTTT